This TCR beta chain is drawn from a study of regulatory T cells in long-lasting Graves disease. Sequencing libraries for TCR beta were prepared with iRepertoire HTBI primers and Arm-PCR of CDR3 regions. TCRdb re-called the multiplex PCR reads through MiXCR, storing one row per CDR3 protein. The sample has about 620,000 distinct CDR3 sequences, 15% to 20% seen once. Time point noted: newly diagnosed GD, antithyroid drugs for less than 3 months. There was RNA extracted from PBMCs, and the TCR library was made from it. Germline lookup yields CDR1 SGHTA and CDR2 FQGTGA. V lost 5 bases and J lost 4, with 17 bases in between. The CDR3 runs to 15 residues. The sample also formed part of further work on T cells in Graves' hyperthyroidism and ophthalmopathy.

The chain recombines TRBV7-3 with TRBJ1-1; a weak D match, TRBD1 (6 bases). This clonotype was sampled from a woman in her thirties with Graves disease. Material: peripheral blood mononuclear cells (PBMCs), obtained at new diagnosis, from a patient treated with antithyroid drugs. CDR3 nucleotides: TGTGCCAGCAGCCCCAATTTGAGGGGGGGCACTGAAGCTTTCTTT. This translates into CASSPNLRGGTEAFF. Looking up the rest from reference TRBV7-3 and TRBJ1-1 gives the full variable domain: GAGVSQTPSNKVTEKGKYVELRCDPISGHTALYWYRQSLGQGPEFLIYFQGTGAADDSGLPNDRFFAVRPEGSVSTLKIQRTERGDSAVYLCASSPNLRGGTEAFFGQGTRLTVV.